This TCR beta chain was identified in a study of blood T cell repertoires in COVID-19. Study at large: Whether acute or convalescent, the COVID-19 samples came from the United States, Italy and Spain. The analysed material was cDNA or gDNA that came from T cells, B-cell-depleted T cells, or PBMCs.

Assignments of participants to cohorts depended upon their own reported clinical history. The CDR3 totals 14 residues. V lost 6 bases, J lost 2 bases, and 7 bases stayed unmatched. Germline values: CDR1 LNHDA, CDR2 SQIVND (reference sequence). In the original processing: For nucleated cells, counts were estimated from reference gene primer amplification. Measured with immunoSEQ multiplex PCR; TCRdb has only the in-frame clones, and not every one. V and J calls and clone size come straight from that table; D and trimming were deduced from the DNA. This table holds about 440,000 clones, roughly nine tenths found once.

This chain joins TRBV19 and TRBJ2-7; the match to TRBD1 covers 7 bases. The sample comprised PBMCs or T cells enriched from blood (not recorded which). This receptor was obtained from a woman aged 18-29 years with acute COVID-19. CDR3 protein: CASRSHRGAYEQYF. The CDR3 nucleotides are TGTGCCAGTAGATCTCACAGGGGCGCCTACGAGCAGTACTTC.